This TCR beta chain came from a study of cytomegalovirus exposure and HLA in healthy donors. The overall study: The 95 to 150 validation repertoires and the roughly 690 first-cohort repertoires shared a platform, a later analysis reported.

As to this clone: Its antigen is unidentified.

Germline CDR1 reads ENHRY; CDR2 reads SYGVKD. Trimming removed 2 bases from V and 2 bases from J, with 10 bases in between. The CDR3 length is 14 residues. Whole-study findings and limits: The study recorded around 160 TCR beta chains that were cytomegalovirus-associated. Clusters of TCRs from the first cohort tended to co-occur in the roughly 120 validation repertoires (as a later analysis found).

Clones were sequenced by immunoSEQ multiplex PCR, and TCRdb holds only the in-frame ones, with some missing. The data hold 250,000 to 300,000 clones, with around 85% observed a single time. The donors were part of the approximately 120-subject validation cohort, which stood apart from the approximately 700-subject first cohort. The sequence was obtained from a woman aged 18-30 years in good health and CMV-seronegative. The sample was PBMCs. The rearrangement uses TRBV10-3 and TRBJ2-7; a weak D match, TRBD2 (6 bases). The CDR3 DNA reads as TGTGCCATCAGTGAGCCGGGAGAAACCTACGAGCAGTACTTC. Translating gives CAISEPGETYEQYF.